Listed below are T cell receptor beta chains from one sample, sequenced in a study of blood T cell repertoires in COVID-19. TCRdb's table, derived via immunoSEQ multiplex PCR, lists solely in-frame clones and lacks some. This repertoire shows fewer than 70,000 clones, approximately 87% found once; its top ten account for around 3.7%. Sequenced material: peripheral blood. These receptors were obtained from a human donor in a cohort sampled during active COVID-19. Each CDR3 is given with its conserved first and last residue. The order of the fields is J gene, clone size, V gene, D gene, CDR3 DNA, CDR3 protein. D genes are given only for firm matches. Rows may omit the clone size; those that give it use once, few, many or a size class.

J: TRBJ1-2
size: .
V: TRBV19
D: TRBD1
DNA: TGTGCCAGTAGGGGACAGGCTTATGGCTACACCTTC
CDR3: CASRGQAYGYTF

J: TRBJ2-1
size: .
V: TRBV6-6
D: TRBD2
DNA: TGTGCCAGCAACAGACTAGCGGGGGGAGTTGAGCAGTTCTTC
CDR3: CASNRLAGGVEQFF

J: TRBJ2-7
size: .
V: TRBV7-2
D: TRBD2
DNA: TGTGCCAGCAGGAGGACTAGAGATTCCTACGAGCAGTACTTC
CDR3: CASRRTRDSYEQYF

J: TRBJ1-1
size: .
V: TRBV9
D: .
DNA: TGTGCCAGCAGCCCCAGGAGGAGGGGAAACACTGAAGCTTTCTTT
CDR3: CASSPRRRGNTEAFF

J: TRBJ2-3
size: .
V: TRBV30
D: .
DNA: TGTGCCGGGGGTAACAGCGGCACTAGCACAGATACGCAGTATTTT
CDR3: CAGGNSGTSTDTQYF

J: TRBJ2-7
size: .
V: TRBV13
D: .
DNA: TGTGCCAGCAGTGGTGCCCGTGGGACATGGCGGGAGCAGTACTTC
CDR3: CASSGARGTWREQYF

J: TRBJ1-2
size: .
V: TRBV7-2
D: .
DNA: TGTGCCAGCAGCTTAGGACAGAACTATGGCTACACCTTC
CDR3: CASSLGQNYGYTF

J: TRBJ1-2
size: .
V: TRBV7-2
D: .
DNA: TGTGCCAGCAGTTCAGGGAATGGGTATGGCTACACCTTC
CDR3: CASSSGNGYGYTF

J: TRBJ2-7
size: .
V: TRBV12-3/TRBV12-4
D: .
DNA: TGTGCCAGCAGTTTAAGGGGCTACGAGCAGTACTTC
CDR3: CASSLRGYEQYF

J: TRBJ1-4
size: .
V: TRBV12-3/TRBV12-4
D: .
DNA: TGTGCCAGCAGTTTAAGGCGGGATGAAAAACTGTTTTTT
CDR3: CASSLRRDEKLFF

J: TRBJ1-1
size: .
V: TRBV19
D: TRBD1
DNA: TGTGCCACCAAGACAGGGATCGCTGAAGCTTTCTTT
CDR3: CATKTGIAEAFF

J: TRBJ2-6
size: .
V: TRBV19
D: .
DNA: TGTGCCAGTAGTCGGGGGGCCAACGTCCTGACTTTC
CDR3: CASSRGANVLTF

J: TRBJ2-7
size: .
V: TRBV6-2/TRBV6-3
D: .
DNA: TGTGCCAGCAGCCCTGTCTTGGGGGGCTCCTACGAGCAGTACTTC
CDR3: CASSPVLGGSYEQYF

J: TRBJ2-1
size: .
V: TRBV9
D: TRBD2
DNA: TGTGCCAGCAGCTGGACTAGCGGGCCCGATCGGGAGCAGTTCTTC
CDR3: CASSWTSGPDREQFF

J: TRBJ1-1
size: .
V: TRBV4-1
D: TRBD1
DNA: TGCGCCAGCAGCCACCTACCCGGGACAGGCAGAGCTGAAGCTTTCTTT
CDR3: CASSHLPGTGRAEAFF

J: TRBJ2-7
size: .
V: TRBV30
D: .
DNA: TGTGCATACTGGGGGGACAGAACCTACGAGCAGTACTTC
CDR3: CAYWGDRTYEQYF

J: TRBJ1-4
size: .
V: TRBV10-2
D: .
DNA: TGCGCCAGCAGTGAGTCGGGGGCGGTAGAAAAACTGTTTTTT
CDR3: CASSESGAVEKLFF

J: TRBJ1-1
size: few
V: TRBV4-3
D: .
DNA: TGCGCCAGCAGCCCAGGGGCGATGAACACTGAAGCTTTCTTT
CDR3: CASSPGAMNTEAFF

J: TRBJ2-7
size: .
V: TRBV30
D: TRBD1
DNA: TGTGCCTGGAGTGTAATCGCAGGACAGGGGTTCTCCTACGAGCAGTACTTC
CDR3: CAWSVIAGQGFSYEQYF

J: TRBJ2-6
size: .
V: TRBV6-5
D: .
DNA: TGTGCCAGCAGTTTTAGTGGGGCCAACGTCCTGACTTTC
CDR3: CASSFSGANVLTF

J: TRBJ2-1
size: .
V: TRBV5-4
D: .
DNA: TGTGCCAGCAGCTCGGGCGGACAGTCCTACTCCTACAATGAGCAGTTCTTC
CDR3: CASSSGGQSYSYNEQFF

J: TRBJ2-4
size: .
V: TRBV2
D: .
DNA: TGTGCCAGCCGGAAGGGGGAAGCCAAAAACATTCAGTACTTC
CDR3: CASRKGEAKNIQYF

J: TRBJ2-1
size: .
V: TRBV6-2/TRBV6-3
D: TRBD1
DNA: TGTGCCAGCAGTTACTCGGGACAGGGCTACAATGAGCAGTTCTTC
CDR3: CASSYSGQGYNEQFF

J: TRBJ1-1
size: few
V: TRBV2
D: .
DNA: TGTGCCAGCAGTTCGGACAGGAACACTGAAGCTTTCTTT
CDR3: CASSSDRNTEAFF

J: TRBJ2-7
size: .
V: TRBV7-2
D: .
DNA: TGTGCCAGCAGCTTCTACAGGGACGGGTACGAGCAGTACTTC
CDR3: CASSFYRDGYEQYF

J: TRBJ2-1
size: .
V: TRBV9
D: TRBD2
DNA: TGTGCCAGCAGCCCCGGACTAGCGGGAGCGGACAATGAGCAGTTCTTC
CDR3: CASSPGLAGADNEQFF